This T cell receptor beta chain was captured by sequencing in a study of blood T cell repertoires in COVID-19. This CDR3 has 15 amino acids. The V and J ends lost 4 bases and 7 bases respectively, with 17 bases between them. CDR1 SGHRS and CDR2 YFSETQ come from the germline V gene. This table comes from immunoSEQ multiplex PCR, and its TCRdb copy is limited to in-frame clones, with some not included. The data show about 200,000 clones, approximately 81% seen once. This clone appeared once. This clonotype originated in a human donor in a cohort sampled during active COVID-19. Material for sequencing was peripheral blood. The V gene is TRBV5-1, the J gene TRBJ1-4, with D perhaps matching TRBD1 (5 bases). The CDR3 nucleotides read TGCGCCAGCAGCCCCTTGATCGGGGGAGGTGAAAAACTGTTTTTT. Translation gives CASSPLIGGGEKLFF.